Listed below are T cell receptor beta chains from one sample, sequenced in a study of blood T cell repertoires in COVID-19. Profiling relied on immunoSEQ multiplex PCR, and the TCRdb table lists in-frame clones only, not all of them. The sample includes about 180,000 clones, more than 70% of them seen just once. Sequences were obtained from peripheral blood. The receptor set was obtained from a woman aged 25 to 39 with acute or convalescent COVID-19. Both conserved end residues are part of each CDR3. The D gene is left open where the match is weak. The listing skips clone size in some rows; elsewhere it reads once, few, many or a size class.

V gene,CDR3 length,D gene,J gene,clone size,CDR3 protein,CDR3 DNA
TRBV29-1,11,.,TRBJ2-1,.,CSVVSAVEQFF,TGCAGCGTCGTCTCTGCAGTCGAGCAGTTCTTC
TRBV27,13,.,TRBJ2-7,few,CASSLKSGYEQYF,TGTGCCAGCAGTTTAAAATCAGGTTACGAGCAGTACTTC
TRBV7-2,14,.,TRBJ2-7,.,CASSTDYNHYEQYF,TGTGCCAGCAGCACTGACTACAATCACTACGAGCAGTACTTC
TRBV20-1,11,TRBD1,TRBJ2-5,.,CSARQGETQYF,TGCAGTGCAAGACAGGGGGAGACCCAGTACTTC
TRBV19,13,.,TRBJ2-7,.,CASSGTTAREQYF,TGTGCCAGTTCCGGGACAACGGCTCGGGAGCAGTACTTC
TRBV4-2,15,.,TRBJ2-1,.,CASSQAGAVYNEQFF,TGTGCCAGCAGCCAGGCGGGCGCAGTATACAATGAGCAGTTCTTC
TRBV7-8,13,TRBD2,TRBJ2-1,.,CASSLARGTTQFF,TGTGCCAGCAGCTTAGCGCGGGGGACTACGCAGTTCTTC
TRBV18,15,TRBD1,TRBJ2-5,once,CASYYQGQGGETQYF,TGTGCCAGCTACTACCAGGGACAGGGCGGAGAGACCCAGTACTTC
TRBV6-5,11,.,TRBJ1-2,.,CASNRDSGNTF,TGTGCCAGCAACCGGGACTCCGGTAACACCTTC
TRBV15,15,.,TRBJ1-1,.,CATSRDLWLNTEAFF,TGTGCCACCAGCAGAGATCTTTGGCTGAACACTGAAGCTTTCTTT
TRBV25-1,15,.,TRBJ2-1,.,CASSPLDNSYNEQFF,TGTGCCAGCAGTCCACTCGACAATTCGTACAATGAGCAGTTCTTC
TRBV15,15,.,TRBJ2-7,.,CATSRDPRGNYEQYF,TGTGCCACCAGCAGAGATCCCCGGGGAAACTACGAGCAGTACTTC
TRBV3-1/TRBV3-2,13,.,TRBJ1-3,.,CASSLWTGNTIYF,TGTGCCAGCAGCCTCTGGACGGGGAACACCATATATTTT
TRBV5-6,14,.,TRBJ1-5,once,CASSLRRNNQPQHF,TGTGCCAGCAGCTTGCGGCGGAACAATCAGCCCCAGCATTTT
TRBV7-9,13,TRBD1,TRBJ1-4,.,CASSGQVNEKLFF,TGTGCCAGCAGCGGACAGGTTAATGAAAAACTGTTTTTT
TRBV28,15,TRBD2,TRBJ2-7,once,CASRRGGGRSYEQYF,TGTGCCAGCCGGCGGGGGGGCGGGAGGTCCTACGAGCAGTACTTC
TRBV29-1,13,TRBD2,TRBJ2-3,.,CSVTSGSVDTQYF,TGCAGCGTTACTAGCGGGTCCGTAGATACGCAGTATTTT
TRBV28,13,TRBD1,TRBJ1-6,once,CASTITGGSPLHF,TGTGCCAGCACTATAACAGGGGGTTCACCCCTCCACTTT
TRBV3-1/TRBV3-2,12,.,TRBJ2-2,.,CASSRKEGELFF,TGTGCCAGCAGCCGAAAGGAGGGGGAGCTGTTTTTT
TRBV29-1,15,TRBD1,TRBJ2-2,.,CSVPGQGASSGELFF,TGCAGCGTCCCGGGACAGGGGGCCTCGTCCGGGGAGCTGTTTTTT
TRBV2,12,.,TRBJ1-4,.,CASSAQSEKLFF,TGTGCCAGCAGTGCACAGTCTGAAAAACTGTTTTTT
TRBV5-1,15,TRBD2,TRBJ2-1,.,CASSLGLADYNEQFF,TGCGCCAGCAGCCTGGGACTAGCAGATTACAATGAGCAGTTCTTC
TRBV7-9,17,.,TRBJ1-2,.,CASSSGGGSRRGYGYTF,TGTGCCAGCAGCTCAGGAGGAGGGTCAAGGAGGGGCTATGGCTACACCTTC
TRBV4-1,18,TRBD2,TRBJ2-7,.,CASSQEWTAGGRAYEQYF,TGCGCCAGCAGCCAAGAATGGACGGCTGGCGGGAGGGCCTACGAGCAGTACTTC
TRBV29-1,13,TRBD1,TRBJ2-7,once,CSARDRSSYEQYF,TGCAGCGCCCGGGACAGAAGCTCCTACGAGCAGTACTTC